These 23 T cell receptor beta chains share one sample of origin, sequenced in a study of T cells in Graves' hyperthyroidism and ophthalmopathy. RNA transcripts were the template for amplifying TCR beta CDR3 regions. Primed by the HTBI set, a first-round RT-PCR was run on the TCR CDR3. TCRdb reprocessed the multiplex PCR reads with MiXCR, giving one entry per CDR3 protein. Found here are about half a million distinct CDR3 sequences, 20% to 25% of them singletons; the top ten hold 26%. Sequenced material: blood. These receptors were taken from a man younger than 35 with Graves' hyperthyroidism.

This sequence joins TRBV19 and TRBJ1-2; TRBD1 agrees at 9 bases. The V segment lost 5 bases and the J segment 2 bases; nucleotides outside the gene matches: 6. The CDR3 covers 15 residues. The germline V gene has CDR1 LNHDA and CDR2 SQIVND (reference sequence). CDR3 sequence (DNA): TGTGCCAGTAGTGATCCGGGACAGGGAAACTATGGCTACACCTTC. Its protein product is CASSDPGQGNYGYTF.

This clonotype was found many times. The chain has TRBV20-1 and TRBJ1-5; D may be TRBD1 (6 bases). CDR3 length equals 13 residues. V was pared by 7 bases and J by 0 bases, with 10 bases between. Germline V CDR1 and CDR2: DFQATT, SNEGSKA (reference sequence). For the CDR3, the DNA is TGCAGTGTAGGGGGGTATAGCAATCAGCCCCAGCATTTT. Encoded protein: CSVGGYSNQPQHF.

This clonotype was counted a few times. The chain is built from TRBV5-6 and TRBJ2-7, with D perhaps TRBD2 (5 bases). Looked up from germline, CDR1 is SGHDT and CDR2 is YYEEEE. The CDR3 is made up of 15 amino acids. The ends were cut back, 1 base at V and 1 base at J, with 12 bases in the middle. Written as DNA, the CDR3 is TGTGCCAGCAGCTTGCGAGGGAGCAGGTCCTACGAGCAGTACTTC. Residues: CASSLRGSRSYEQYF.

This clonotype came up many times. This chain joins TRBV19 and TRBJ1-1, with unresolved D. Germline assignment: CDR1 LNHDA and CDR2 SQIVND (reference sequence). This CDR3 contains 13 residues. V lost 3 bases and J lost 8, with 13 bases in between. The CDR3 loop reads CASSMLRQTEAFF. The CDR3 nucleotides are TGTGCCAGTAGTATGTTGAGGCAGACCGAAGCTTTCTTT.

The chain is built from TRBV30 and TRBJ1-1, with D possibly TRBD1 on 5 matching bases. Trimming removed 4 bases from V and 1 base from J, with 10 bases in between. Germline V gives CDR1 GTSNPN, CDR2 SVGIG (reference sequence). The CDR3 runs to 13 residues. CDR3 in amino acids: CAWINQGNTEAFF. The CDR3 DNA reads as TGTGCCTGGATAAATCAGGGGAACACTGAAGCTTTCTTT.

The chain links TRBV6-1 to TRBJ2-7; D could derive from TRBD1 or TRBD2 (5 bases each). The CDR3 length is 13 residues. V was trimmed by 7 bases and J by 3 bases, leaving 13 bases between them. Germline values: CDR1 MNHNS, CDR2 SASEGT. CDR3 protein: CASKPLDSYEQYF. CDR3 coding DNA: TGTGCCAGCAAACCACTAGACAGCTACGAGCAGTACTTC.

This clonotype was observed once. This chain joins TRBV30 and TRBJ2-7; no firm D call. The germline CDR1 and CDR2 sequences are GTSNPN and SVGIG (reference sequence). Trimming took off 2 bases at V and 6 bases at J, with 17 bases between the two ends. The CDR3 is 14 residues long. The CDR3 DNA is TGTGCCTGGAGTAAAGGGATCCTGGTCTCCGAGCAGTACTTC. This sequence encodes CAWSKGILVSEQYF.

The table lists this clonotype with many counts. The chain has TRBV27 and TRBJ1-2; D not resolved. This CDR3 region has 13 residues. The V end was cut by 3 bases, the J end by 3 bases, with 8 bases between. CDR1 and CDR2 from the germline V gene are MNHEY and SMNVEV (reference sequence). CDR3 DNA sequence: TGTGCCAGCAGTTTCGGGCCTTACTATGGCTACACCTTC. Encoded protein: CASSFGPYYGYTF.

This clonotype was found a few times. CDR3 protein: CASSISDNSNQPQHF. The DNA for the CDR3 is TGTGCCAGTAGTATATCGGACAATAGCAATCAGCCCCAGCATTTT. V gene TRBV19 combines with J gene TRBJ1-5, with D possibly TRBD1 on 5 matching bases. This CDR3 comprises 15 residues. Germline V gene lookup returns CDR1 LNHDA and CDR2 SQIVND (reference sequence). The V end lost 2 bases, the J end lost 0 bases, and 8 bases lay between the germline ends.

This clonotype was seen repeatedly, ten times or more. CDR3 sequence (DNA): TGTGCCAGCAGCTTAGTGACAGGGGCTGCAGGAACTGAAGCTTTCTTT. It codes for CASSLVTGAAGTEAFF. The V and J genes are TRBV11-1 and TRBJ1-1; 8 nucleotides agree with TRBD1. In germline, CDR1 is SGHAT, CDR2 FQDESV (reference sequence). The ends lost 1 base at V and 5 bases at J; junction bases unmatched: 9. The CDR3 is made up of 16 amino acids.

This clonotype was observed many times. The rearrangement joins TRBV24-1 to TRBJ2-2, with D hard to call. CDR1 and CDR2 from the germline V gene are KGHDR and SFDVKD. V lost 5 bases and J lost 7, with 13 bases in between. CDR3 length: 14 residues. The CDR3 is CATSGGPSIGELFF. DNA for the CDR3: TGTGCCACCAGTGGCGGCCCTTCCATCGGGGAGCTGTTTTTT.

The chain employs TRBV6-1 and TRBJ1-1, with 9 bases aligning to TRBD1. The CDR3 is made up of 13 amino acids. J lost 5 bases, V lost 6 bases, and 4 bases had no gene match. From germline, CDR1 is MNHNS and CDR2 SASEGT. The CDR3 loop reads CASSHDRGTEAFF. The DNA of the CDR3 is TGTGCCAGCAGCCACGACAGGGGGACTGAAGCTTTCTTT.

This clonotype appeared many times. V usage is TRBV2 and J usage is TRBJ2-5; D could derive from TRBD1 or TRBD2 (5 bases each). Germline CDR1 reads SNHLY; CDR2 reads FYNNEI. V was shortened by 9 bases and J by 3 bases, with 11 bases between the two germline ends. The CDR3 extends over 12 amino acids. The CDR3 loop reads CASGTTKETQYF. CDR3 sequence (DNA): TGTGCCAGTGGGACCACCAAAGAGACCCAGTACTTC.

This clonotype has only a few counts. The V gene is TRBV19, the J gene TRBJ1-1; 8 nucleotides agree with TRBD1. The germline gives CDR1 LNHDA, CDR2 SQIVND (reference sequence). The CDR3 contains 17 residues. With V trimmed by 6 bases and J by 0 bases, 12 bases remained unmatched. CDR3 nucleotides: TGTGCCAGTAGCCTTTGGACAGGGCCGGGCGTGAACACTGAAGCTTTCTTT. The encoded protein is CASSLWTGPGVNTEAFF. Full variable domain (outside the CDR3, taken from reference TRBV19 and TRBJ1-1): DGGITQSPKYLFRKEGQNVTLSCEQNLNHDAMYWYRQDPGQGLRLIYYSQIVNDFQKGDIAEGYSVSREKKESFPLTVTSAQKNPTAFYLCASSLWTGPGVNTEAFFGQGTRLTVV.

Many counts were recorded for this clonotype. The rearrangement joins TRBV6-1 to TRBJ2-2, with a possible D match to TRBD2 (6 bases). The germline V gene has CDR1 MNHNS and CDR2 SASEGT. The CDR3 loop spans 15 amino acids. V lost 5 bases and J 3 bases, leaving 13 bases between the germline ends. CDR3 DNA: TGTGCCAGCAGTATCTGGGACTCAGACACCGGGGAGCTGTTTTTT. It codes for CASSIWDSDTGELFF.

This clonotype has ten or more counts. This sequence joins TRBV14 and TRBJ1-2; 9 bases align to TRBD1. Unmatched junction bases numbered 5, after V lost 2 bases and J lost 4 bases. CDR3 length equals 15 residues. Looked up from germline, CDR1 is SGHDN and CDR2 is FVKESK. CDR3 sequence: CASSQTGGAVYGYTF. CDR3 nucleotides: TGTGCCAGCAGCCAAACAGGGGGCGCAGTCTATGGCTACACCTTC.

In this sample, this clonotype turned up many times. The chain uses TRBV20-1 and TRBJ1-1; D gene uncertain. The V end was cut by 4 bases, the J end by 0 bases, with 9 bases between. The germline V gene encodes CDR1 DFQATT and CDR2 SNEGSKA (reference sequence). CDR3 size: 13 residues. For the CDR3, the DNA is TGCAGTGCTAACTATCACCTGAACACTGAAGCTTTCTTT. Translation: CSANYHLNTEAFF.

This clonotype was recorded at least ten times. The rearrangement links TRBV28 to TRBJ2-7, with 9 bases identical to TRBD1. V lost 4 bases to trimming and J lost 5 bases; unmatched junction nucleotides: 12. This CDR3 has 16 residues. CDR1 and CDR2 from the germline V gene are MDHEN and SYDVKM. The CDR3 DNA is TGTGCCAGCAGTTGCCTTTTGGACAGGGGTATCGACGAGCAGTACTTC. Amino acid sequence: CASSCLLDRGIDEQYF.

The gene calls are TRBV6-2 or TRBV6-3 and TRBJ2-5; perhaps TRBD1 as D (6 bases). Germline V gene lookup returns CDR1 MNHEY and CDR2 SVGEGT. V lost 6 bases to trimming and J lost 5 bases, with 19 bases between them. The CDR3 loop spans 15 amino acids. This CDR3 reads CASRRPPGAVETQYF. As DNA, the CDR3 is TGTGCCAGCAGGCGACCCCCAGGGGCAGTGGAGACCCAGTACTTC.

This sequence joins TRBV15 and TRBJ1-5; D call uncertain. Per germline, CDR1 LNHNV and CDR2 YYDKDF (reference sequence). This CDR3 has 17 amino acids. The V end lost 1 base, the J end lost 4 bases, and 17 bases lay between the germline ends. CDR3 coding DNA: TGTGCCACCAGCAGAGGGTTCTTTGGGCAGAATAATCAGCCCCAGCATTTT. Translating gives CATSRGFFGQNNQPQHF.

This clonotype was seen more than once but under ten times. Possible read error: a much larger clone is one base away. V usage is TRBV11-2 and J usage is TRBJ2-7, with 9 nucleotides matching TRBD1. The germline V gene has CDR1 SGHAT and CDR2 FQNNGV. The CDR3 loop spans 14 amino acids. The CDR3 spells CASRFGTGFHEQCF. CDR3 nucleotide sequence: TGTGCCAGCAGGTTCGGGACAGGGTTTCACGAGCAGTGCTTC.

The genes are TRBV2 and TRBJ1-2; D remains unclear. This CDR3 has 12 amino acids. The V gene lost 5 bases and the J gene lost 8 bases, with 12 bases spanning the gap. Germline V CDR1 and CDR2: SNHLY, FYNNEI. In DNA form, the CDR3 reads TGTGCCAGCAGTTGGGCAGGAGACGGCTACACCTTC. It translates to CASSWAGDGYTF.

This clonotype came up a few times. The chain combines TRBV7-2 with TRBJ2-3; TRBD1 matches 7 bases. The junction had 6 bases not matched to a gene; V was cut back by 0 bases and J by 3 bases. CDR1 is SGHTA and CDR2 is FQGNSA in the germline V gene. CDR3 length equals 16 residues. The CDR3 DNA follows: TGTGCCAGCAGCTTAGCGGCGACAGGGATAACAGATACGCAGTATTTT. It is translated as CASSLAATGITDTQYF.